This T cell receptor (beta chain) was sequenced for a study of blood T cell repertoires in COVID-19. As for the study in general: Whether acute or convalescent, the COVID-19 samples came from the United States, Italy and Spain. In each case, the material was cDNA or gDNA derived from T cells, B-cell-depleted T cells, or PBMCs.

This CDR3 contains 17 residues. The V gene's germline CDR1 is MNHEY and CDR2 SMNVEV (reference sequence). Unmatched junction bases numbered 9, after V lost 2 bases and J lost 4 bases. Profiling relied on immunoSEQ multiplex PCR, and the TCRdb table lists in-frame clones only, not all of them. Of some 38,000 clones in the sample, 85% were seen once. The chain combines TRBV27 with TRBJ2-3; 10 nucleotides line up with TRBD2. This TCR came from a man aged 50 or older with active COVID-19. Sequencing was carried out using peripheral blood. CDR3 sequence reads: CASSLKPTSGVADTQYF. The CDR3 DNA follows: TGTGCCAGCAGTTTAAAACCAACTAGCGGGGTGGCAGATACGCAGTATTTT.